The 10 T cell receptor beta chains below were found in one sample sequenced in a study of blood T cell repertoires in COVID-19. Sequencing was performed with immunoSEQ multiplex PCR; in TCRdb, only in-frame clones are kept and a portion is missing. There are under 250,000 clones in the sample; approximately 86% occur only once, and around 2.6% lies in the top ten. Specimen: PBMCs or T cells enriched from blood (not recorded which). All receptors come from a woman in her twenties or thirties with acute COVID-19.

CDR3 sequence (DNA): TGCAGTGCTAGTTCCACCGGGATCGGCTACACCTTC. This sequence encodes CSASSTGIGYTF. V gene TRBV20-1 combines with J gene TRBJ1-2; the D is unclear. Per germline, CDR1 DFQATT and CDR2 SNEGSKA (reference sequence). The CDR3 has 12 amino acids. V was cut by 3 bases and J by 8 bases, with 13 bases left in between.

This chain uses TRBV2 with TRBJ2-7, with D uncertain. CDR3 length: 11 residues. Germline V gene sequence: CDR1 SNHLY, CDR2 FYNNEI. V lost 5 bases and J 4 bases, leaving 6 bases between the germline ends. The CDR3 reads CASSNTYEQYF. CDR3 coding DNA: TGTGCCAGCAGTAATACATACGAGCAGTACTTC.

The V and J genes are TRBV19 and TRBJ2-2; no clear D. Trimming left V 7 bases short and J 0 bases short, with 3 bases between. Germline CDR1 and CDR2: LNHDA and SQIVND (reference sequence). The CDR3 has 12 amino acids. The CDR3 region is CASTTNTGELFF. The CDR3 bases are TGTGCCAGTACCACGAACACCGGGGAGCTGTTTTTT.

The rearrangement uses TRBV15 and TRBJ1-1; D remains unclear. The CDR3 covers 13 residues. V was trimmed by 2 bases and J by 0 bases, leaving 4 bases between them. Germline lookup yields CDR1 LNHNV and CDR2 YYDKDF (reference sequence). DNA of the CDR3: TGTGCCACCAGCAGACTATTGAACACTGAAGCTTTCTTT. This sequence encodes CATSRLLNTEAFF. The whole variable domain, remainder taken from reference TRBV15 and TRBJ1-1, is DAMVIQNPRYQVTQFGKPVTLSCSQTLNHNVMYWYQQKSSQAPKLLFHYYDKDFNNEADTPDNFQSRRPNTSFCFLDIRSPGLGDTAMYLCATSRLLNTEAFFGQGTRLTVV.

The CDR3 sequence is CASSLGQDGQPQHF. The CDR3 DNA sequence: TGTGCCAGCAGCCTCGGACAGGATGGTCAGCCCCAGCATTTT. The rearrangement joins TRBV3-1 (or the pseudogene TRBV3-2) to TRBJ1-5; 7 bases are shared with TRBD1. This CDR3 is built from 14 residues. V lost 4 bases, J lost 6 bases, and 6 bases stayed unmatched. Germline loops: CDR1 LGHDT, CDR2 YNNKEL (reference sequence).

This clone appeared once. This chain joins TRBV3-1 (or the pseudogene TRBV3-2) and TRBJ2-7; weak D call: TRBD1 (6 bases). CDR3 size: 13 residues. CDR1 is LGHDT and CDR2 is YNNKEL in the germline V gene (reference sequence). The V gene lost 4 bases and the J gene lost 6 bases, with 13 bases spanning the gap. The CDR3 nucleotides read TGTGCCAGCAGCCGTCAAACAGGGATCGAGCAGTACTTC. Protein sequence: CASSRQTGIEQYF.

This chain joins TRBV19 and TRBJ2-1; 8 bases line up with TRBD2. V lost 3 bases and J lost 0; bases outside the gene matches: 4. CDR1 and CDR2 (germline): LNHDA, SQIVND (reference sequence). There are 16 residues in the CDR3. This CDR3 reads CASSMFGGASYNEQFF. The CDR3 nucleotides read TGTGCCAGTAGTATGTTCGGGGGGGCCTCCTACAATGAGCAGTTCTTC.

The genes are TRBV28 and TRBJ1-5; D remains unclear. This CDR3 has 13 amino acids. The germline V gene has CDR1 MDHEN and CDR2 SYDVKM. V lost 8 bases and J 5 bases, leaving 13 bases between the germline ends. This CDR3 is CASYEGGHQPQHF. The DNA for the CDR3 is TGTGCCAGCTACGAGGGAGGGCATCAGCCCCAGCATTTT. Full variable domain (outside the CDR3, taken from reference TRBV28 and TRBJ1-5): DVKVTQSSRYLVKRTGEKVFLECVQDMDHENMFWYRQDPGLGLRLIYFSYDVKMKEKGDIPEGYSVSREKKERFSLILESASTNQTSMYLCASYEGGHQPQHFGDGTRLSIL.

CDR3 coding DNA: TGTGCCAGCAGCTTCCGCGGGGGAATTTATGGCTACACCTTC. It is translated as CASSFRGGIYGYTF. The gene calls are TRBV11-2 and TRBJ1-2; maybe TRBD1 (5 bases). CDR3 length: 14 residues. Germline CDR1 SGHAT, CDR2 FQNNGV. Trimming took 3 bases from V and 5 from J, leaving 13 bases between them.

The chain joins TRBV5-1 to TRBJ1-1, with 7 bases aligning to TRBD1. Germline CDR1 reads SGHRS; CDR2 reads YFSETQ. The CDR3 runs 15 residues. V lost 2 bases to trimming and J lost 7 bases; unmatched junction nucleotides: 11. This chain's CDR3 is CASSFFPTGFSEAFF. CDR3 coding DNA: TGCGCCAGCAGCTTTTTCCCGACAGGGTTCAGTGAAGCTTTCTTT.